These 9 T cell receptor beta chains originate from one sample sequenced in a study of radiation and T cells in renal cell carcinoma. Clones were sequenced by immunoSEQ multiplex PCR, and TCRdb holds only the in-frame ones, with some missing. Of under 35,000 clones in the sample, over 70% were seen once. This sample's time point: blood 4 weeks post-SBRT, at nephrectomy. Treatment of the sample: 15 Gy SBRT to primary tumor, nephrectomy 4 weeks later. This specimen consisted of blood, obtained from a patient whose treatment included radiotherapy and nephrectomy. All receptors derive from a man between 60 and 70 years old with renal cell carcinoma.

The CDR3 sequence: CAISEVGELFF. The CDR3 bases are TGTGCCATCAGTGAGGTGGGGGAGCTGTTTTTT. The J gene is TRBJ2-2, the V gene TRBV10-3; D unresolved. The CDR3 is 11 amino acids. The V gene lost 2 bases and the J gene lost 8 bases, with 3 bases spanning the gap. Germline V gene sequence: CDR1 ENHRY, CDR2 SYGVKD.

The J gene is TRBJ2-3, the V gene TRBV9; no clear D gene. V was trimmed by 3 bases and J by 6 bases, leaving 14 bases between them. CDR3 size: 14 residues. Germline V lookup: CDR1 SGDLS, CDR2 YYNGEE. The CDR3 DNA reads TGTGCCAGCAGCGAAAGTGGAACCACGGATACGCAGTATTTT. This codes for CASSESGTTDTQYF.

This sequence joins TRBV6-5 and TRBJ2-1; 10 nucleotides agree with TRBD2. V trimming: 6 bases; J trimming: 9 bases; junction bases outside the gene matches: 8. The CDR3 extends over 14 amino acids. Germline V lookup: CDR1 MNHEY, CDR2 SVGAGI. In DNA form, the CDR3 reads TGTGCCAGCAGCCGGGGACTAGCGAGTATTGAGCAGTTCTTC. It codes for CASSRGLASIEQFF.

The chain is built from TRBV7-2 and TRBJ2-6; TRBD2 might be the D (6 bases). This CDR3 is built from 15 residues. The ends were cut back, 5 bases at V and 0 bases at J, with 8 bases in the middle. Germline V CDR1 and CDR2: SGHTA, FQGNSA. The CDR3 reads CASSAGFSGANVLTF. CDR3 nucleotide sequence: TGTGCCAGCAGCGCGGGATTCTCTGGGGCCAACGTCCTGACTTTC.

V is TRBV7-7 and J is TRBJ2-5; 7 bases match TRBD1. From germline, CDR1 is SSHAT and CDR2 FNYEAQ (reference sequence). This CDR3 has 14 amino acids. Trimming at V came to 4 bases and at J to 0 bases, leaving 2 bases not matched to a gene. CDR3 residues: CASSSGQDQETQYF. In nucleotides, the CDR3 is TGTGCCAGCAGCTCAGGACAGGACCAAGAGACCCAGTACTTC. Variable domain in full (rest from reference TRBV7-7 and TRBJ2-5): GAGVSQSPRYKVTKRGQDVTLRCDPISSHATLYWYQQALGQGPEFLTYFNYEAQPDKSGLPSDRFSAERPEGSISTLTIQRTEQRDSAMYRCASSSGQDQETQYFGPGTRLLVL.

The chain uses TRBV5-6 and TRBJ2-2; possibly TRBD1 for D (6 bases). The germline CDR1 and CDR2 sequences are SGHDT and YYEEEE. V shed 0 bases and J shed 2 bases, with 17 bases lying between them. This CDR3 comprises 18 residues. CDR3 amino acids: CASSLVGVQGVNTGELFF. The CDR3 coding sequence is TGTGCCAGCAGCTTGGTGGGGGTACAGGGCGTCAACACCGGGGAGCTGTTTTTT.

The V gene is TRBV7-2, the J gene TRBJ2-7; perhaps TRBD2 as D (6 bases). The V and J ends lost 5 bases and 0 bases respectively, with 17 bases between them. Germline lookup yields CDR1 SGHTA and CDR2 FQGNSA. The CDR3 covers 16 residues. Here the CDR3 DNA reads TGTGCCAGCAGCCGTCACCTTAGCGGCCCCTCCTACGAGCAGTACTTC. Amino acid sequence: CASSRHLSGPSYEQYF.

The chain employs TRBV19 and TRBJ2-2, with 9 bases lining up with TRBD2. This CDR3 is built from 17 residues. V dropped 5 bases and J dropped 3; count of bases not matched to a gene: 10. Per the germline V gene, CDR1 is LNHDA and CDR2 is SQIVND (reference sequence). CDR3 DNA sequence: TGTGCCAGTAGTTATCTAGGCGGGAGGGCGTACACCGGGGAGCTGTTTTTT. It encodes CASSYLGGRAYTGELFF.

CDR3 sequence (DNA): TGCGCCAGCAGCGGCGGGACTAGCGGGGCCAGCACAGATACGCAGTATTTT. It yields the protein CASSGGTSGASTDTQYF. The V call is TRBV5-1, the J call TRBJ2-3; TRBD2 matches at 13 bases. The J segment lost 0 bases and the V segment lost 4 bases, leaving 5 bases of the junction unmatched. The germline V gene has CDR1 SGHRS and CDR2 YFSETQ. The CDR3 is 17 residues long.